The 18 T cell receptor beta chains given below trace back to one sample, sequenced in a study of cytomegalovirus exposure and HLA in healthy donors. Vbeta (60) and Jbeta (13) primers were used in the PCR. Assay used: immunoSEQ multiplex PCR; TCRdb lists only in-frame clones, some missing. The sample records some 140,000 clones, 70% to 80% being singletons. Sequencing used PBMCs. Receptors were obtained from a man aged 25-45 years in good health and CMV-seronegative.

This clone was picked up one time. The chain couples TRBV7-9 to TRBJ1-1; 8 bases align to TRBD1. CDR3 size: 15 residues. Per the germline V gene, CDR1 is SEHNR and CDR2 is FQNEAQ (reference sequence). V lost 2 bases, J lost 4 bases, and 6 bases stayed unmatched. The CDR3 sequence is CASSLWTGRFTEAFF. DNA of the CDR3: TGTGCCAGCAGCTTATGGACAGGGAGGTTCACTGAAGCTTTCTTT. The entire variable domain, with the rest obtained from reference TRBV7-9 and TRBJ1-1, is as follows: DTGVSQNPRHKITKRGQNVTFRCDPISEHNRLYWYRQTLGQGPEFLTYFQNEAQLEKSRLLSDRFSAERPKGSFSTLEIQRTEQGDSAMYLCASSLWTGRFTEAFFGQGTRLTVV.

The chain joins TRBV25-1 to TRBJ2-7; 7 bases agree with TRBD2. V shed 3 bases, J shed 6 bases, and the junction held 11 bases outside the gene matches. Germline V gene lookup returns CDR1 MGHDK and CDR2 SYGVNS. This CDR3 spans 15 amino acids. CDR3 in DNA: TGTGCCAGCAGTGATGATTCGGCGGGAGCCCTCGAGCAGTACTTC. Translated: CASSDDSAGALEQYF.

This clone was observed a single time. V usage is TRBV6-1 and J usage is TRBJ2-7; perhaps TRBD2 as D (6 bases). Germline CDR1 and CDR2: MNHNS and SASEGT. This CDR3 contains 15 residues. V was shortened by 8 bases and J by 5 bases, with 22 bases between the two germline ends. The CDR3 nucleotides read TGTGCCAGCCGATGGGCCCGGGAGAGTTACGACGAGCAGTACTTC. It translates to CASRWARESYDEQYF.

The J gene is TRBJ2-7, the V gene TRBV15; 7 bases are shared with TRBD2. Trimming cost V 5 bases and J 2 bases; bases outside gene matches: 9. The CDR3 has 15 residues. CDR1 is LNHNV and CDR2 is YYDKDF in the germline V gene (reference sequence). The CDR3: CATSPLQRGPYEQYF. In DNA, the CDR3 is TGTGCCACCAGCCCTCTTCAGCGGGGCCCCTACGAGCAGTACTTC.

The gene calls are TRBV19 and TRBJ2-5, with TRBD1 matching 7 bases. There are 15 residues in the CDR3. Germline trimming cut 10 bases from V and 2 bases from J; bases unmatched to any gene: 13. Germline CDR1 and CDR2: LNHDA and SQIVND (reference sequence). Here the CDR3 DNA reads TGTGCCACCTCCGGCCACAGGGGCCGACAAGAGACCCAGTACTTC. This gives the protein CATSGHRGRQETQYF.

The chain recombines TRBV19 with TRBJ1-5; D is possibly TRBD1 (5 bases). V lost 11 bases and J 0 bases, leaving 14 bases between the germline ends. Germline V CDR1 and CDR2: LNHDA, SQIVND (reference sequence). The CDR3 sequence is 14 residues long. CDR3 DNA: TGTGCCGTAGGGGCAAAAGTTAGCAATCAGCCCCAGCATTTT. It yields the protein CAVGAKVSNQPQHF.

This clone was seen just once. The junction shows a germline mismatch at one end, possibly a read error. The chain has TRBV5-5 and TRBJ2-7; TRBD1 matches 7 bases. The CDR3 is 12 amino acids. The germline CDR1 and CDR2 sequences are SGHKS and YYEKEE (reference sequence). CDR3 sequence: CASSFNRDRQTF. In nucleotides, the CDR3 is TGTGCCAGCAGCTTCAACAGGGACAGACAGACCTTC.

The chain employs TRBV29-1 and TRBJ2-1, with 13 bases that match TRBD2. Germline CDR1 reads SQVTM; CDR2 reads ANQGSEA. This CDR3 contains 14 residues. V shed 6 bases, J shed 6 bases, and the junction held 5 bases outside the gene matches. CDR3 nucleotides: TGCAGCGTCCCGGGACTAGCGGGGTCCAATGAGCAGTTCTTC. Amino acid sequence: CSVPGLAGSNEQFF.

The V call is TRBV28, the J call TRBJ2-7; D is ambiguous. V shed 7 bases and J shed 0 bases, with 16 bases lying between them. The CDR3 has 15 residues. Germline values: CDR1 MDHEN, CDR2 SYDVKM. This CDR3 is CASTRTPLNSYEQYF. The CDR3, as DNA: TGTGCCAGCACCAGAACCCCCTTAAACTCCTACGAGCAGTACTTC.

The rearrangement joins TRBV7-9 to TRBJ1-3; D may be TRBD1 (5 bases). CDR1 is SEHNR and CDR2 is FQNEAQ in the germline V gene (reference sequence). V lost 1 base and J 1 base, leaving 8 bases between the germline ends. There are 15 residues in the CDR3. The CDR3 sequence is CASSLVGASGNTIYF. Written as DNA, the CDR3 is TGTGCCAGCAGCTTAGTAGGGGCATCTGGAAACACCATATATTTT.

This sequence joins TRBV13 and TRBJ1-3; D uncertain. Looked up from germline, CDR1 is PRHDT and CDR2 is FYEKMQ (reference sequence). Trimming removed 3 bases at V and 0 bases at J, with 6 bases between. CDR3 length equals 14 residues. The CDR3 loop is CASSFKYSGNTIYF. The CDR3, as DNA: TGTGCCAGCAGCTTTAAATACTCTGGAAACACCATATATTTT.

J is TRBJ2-5 and V is TRBV7-3; 9 nucleotides match TRBD1. The CDR3 totals 16 residues. Losses at the gene ends were 1 base for V and 2 bases for J; bases not matched to a gene: 5. Germline CDR1 reads SGHTA; CDR2 reads FQGTGA. CDR3 sequence reads: CASSLRGQGLQETQYF. CDR3 in DNA: TGTGCCAGCAGCTTAAGGGGACAGGGTTTACAAGAGACCCAGTACTTC.

The V gene is TRBV18, the J gene TRBJ2-7; TRBD1 agrees at 10 bases. The CDR3 covers 14 residues. J was trimmed by 3 bases and V by 6 bases; bases with no gene match: 5. Germline values: CDR1 KGHSH, CDR2 LQKENI. CDR3 amino acids: CASSLGQGNYEQYF. The CDR3 DNA sequence: TGTGCCAGCTCGCTGGGACAGGGGAACTACGAGCAGTACTTC.

The V gene is TRBV18, the J gene TRBJ2-7; TRBD1 aligns across 8 bases. This CDR3 spans 15 amino acids. J gave up 2 bases and V 2 bases, and 5 bases lay outside the gene matches. CDR1 is KGHSH and CDR2 is LQKENI in the germline V gene. The CDR3 reads CASSPRTGPAYEQYF. For the CDR3, the DNA is TGTGCCAGCTCACCAAGGACAGGGCCTGCCTACGAGCAGTACTTC.

This rearrangement joins TRBV9 to TRBJ2-5, with D possibly being TRBD2 (6 bases). Trimming left V 4 bases short and J 2 bases short, with 30 bases between. The CDR3 is 20 residues long. Germline V gene lookup returns CDR1 SGDLS and CDR2 YYNGEE. CDR3 DNA sequence: TGTGCCAGCAGCCCCGGGCCGGGCCAGGGTGATTTCCGGGGGCAAGAGACCCAGTACTTC. This codes for CASSPGPGQGDFRGQETQYF. The variable domain in full, completed from reference TRBV9 and TRBJ2-5, reads DSGVTQTPKHLITATGQRVTLRCSPRSGDLSVYWYQQSLDQGLQFLIQYYNGEERAKGNILERFSAQQFPDLHSELNLSSLELGDSALYFCASSPGPGQGDFRGQETQYFGPGTRLLVL.

This sequence joins TRBV20-1 and TRBJ1-2; 7 bases map to TRBD1. The CDR3 consists of 11 residues. CDR1 is DFQATT and CDR2 is SNEGSKA in the germline V gene (reference sequence). CDR3 DNA: TGCAGGCGTACAGGGGTGGGTGGCTACACCTTC. Amino acid sequence: CRRTGVGGYTF.

The chain employs TRBV27 and TRBJ2-1; 10 bases fit TRBD2. J was trimmed by 2 bases and V by 7 bases; bases with no gene match: 11. Germline values: CDR1 MNHEY, CDR2 SMNVEV (reference sequence). This CDR3 comprises 17 residues. The CDR3 spells CASTHRPSGSAYNEQFF. The DNA of the CDR3 is TGTGCCAGCACTCACAGACCTAGCGGGAGCGCCTACAATGAGCAGTTCTTC.

Worth noting for this clone: At one end the junction does not follow the germline gene, possibly because of a read error. This sequence joins TRBV7-7 and TRBJ2-2, with 8 positions matching TRBD2. Looked up from germline, CDR1 is SSHAT and CDR2 is FNYEAQ (reference sequence). The CDR3 contains 15 residues. The CDR3 spells CASSPGAGVGGELFF. The CDR3 coding sequence is TGTGCTAGCAGCCCGGGAGCGGGGGTTGGCGGGGAGCTGTTTTTT.